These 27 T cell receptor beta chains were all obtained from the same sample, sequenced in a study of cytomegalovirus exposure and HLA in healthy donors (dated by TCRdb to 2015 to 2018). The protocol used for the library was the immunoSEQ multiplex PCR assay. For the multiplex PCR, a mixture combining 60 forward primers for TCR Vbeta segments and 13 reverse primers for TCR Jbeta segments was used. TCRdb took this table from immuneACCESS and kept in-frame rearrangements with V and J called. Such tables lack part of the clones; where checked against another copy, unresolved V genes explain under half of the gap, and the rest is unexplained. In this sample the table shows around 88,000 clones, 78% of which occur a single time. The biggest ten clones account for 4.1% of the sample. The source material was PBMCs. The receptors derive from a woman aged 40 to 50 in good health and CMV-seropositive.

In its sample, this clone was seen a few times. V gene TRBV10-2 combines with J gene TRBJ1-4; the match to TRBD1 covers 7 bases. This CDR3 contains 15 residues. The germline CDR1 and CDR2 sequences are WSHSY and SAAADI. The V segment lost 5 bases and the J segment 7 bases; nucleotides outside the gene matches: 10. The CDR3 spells CASSTGVKVGEKLFF. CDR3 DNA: TGCGCCAGCAGTACAGGGGTAAAGGTCGGTGAAAAACTGTTTTTT.

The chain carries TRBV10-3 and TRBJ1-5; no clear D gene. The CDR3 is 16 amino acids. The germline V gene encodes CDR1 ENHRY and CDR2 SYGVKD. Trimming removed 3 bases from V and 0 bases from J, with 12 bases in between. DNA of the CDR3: TGTGCCATCAGTGATAGACTGGTTTATAGCAATCAGCCCCAGCATTTT. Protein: CAISDRLVYSNQPQHF.

DNA of the CDR3: TGTGCCAGCAGGCCCTATCTGCCAGCGGAGACCCAGTACTTC. Translation: CASRPYLPAETQYF. This chain uses TRBV2 with TRBJ2-5, with D unresolved. The CDR3 totals 14 residues. Per germline, CDR1 SNHLY and CDR2 FYNNEI. Trimming cost V 6 bases and J 5 bases, with 16 bases left between them.

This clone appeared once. The chain's CDR3 is CASRPPEQDRYSNQPQHF. In DNA, the CDR3 is TGTGCCAGCAGGCCACCGGAACAGGATCGATATAGCAATCAGCCCCAGCATTTT. The V gene is TRBV6-4, the J gene TRBJ1-5; D may be TRBD1 (5 bases). Germline-derived CDR1 and CDR2 are MRHNA and SNTAGT. The CDR3 totals 18 residues. V dropped 6 bases and J dropped 0 bases, with 21 bases sitting between them.

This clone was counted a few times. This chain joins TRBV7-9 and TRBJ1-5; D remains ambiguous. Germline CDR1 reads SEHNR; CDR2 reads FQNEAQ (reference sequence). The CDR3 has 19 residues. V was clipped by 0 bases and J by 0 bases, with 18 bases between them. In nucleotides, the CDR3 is TGTGCCAGCAGCTTAGCTACGGGATCTAATTTATATAGCAATCAGCCCCAGCATTTT. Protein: CASSLATGSNLYSNQPQHF.

The CDR3 protein is CASSEAPLAGGPGTDTQYF. As DNA, the CDR3 is TGTGCCAGCAGTGAAGCACCCCTAGCGGGAGGGCCGGGCACAGATACGCAGTATTTT. The V call is TRBV2, the J call TRBJ2-3; 12 bases align to TRBD2. The germline V gene encodes CDR1 SNHLY and CDR2 FYNNEI. Unmatched junction bases numbered 8, after V lost 0 bases and J lost 1 base. The CDR3 consists of 19 residues.

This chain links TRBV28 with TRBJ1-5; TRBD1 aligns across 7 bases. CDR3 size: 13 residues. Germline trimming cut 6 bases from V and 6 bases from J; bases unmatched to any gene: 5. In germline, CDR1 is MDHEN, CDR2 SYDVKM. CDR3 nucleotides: TGTGCCAGCAGAGGGGGCGGGATTCAGCCCCAGCATTTT. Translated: CASRGGGIQPQHF.

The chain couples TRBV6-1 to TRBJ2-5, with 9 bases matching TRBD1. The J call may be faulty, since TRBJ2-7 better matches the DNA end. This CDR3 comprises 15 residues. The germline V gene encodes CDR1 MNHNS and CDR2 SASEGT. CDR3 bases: TGTGCCAGCACCACGGGACAGGGTGACTACGACGAGCAGTACTTC. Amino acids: CASTTGQGDYDEQYF.

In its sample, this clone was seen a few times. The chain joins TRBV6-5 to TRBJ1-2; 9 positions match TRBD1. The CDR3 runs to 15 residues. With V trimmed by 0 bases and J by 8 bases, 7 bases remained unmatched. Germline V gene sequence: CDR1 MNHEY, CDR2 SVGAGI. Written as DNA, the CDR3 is TGTGCCAGCAGTTACTCAGGGGACAGGGTCGGGGGCTACACCTTC. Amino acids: CASSYSGDRVGGYTF.

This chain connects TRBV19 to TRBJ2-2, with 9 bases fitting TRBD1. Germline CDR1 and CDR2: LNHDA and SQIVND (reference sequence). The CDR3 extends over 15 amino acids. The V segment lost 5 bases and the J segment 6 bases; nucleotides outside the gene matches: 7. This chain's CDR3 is CASSVTGGVAGELFF. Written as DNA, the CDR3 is TGTGCCAGTAGTGTTACAGGGGGCGTCGCCGGGGAGCTGTTTTTT.

CDR3 DNA sequence: TGTGCCAGCAGTCAGCAGGTTACCTACGAGCAGTACTTC. Translated, it gives CASSQQVTYEQYF. The chain couples TRBV27 to TRBJ2-7, with no clear D. Trimming removed 5 bases from V and 2 bases from J, with 10 bases in between. Germline CDR1 is MNHEY and CDR2 is SMNVEV (reference sequence). This CDR3 spans 13 amino acids.

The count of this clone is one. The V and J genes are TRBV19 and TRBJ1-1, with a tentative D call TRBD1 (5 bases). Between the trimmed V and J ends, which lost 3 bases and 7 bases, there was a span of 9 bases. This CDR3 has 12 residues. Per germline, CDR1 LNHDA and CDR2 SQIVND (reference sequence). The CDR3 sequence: CASSIPGYEAFF. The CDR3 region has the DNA TGTGCCAGTAGTATTCCAGGGTATGAAGCTTTCTTT.

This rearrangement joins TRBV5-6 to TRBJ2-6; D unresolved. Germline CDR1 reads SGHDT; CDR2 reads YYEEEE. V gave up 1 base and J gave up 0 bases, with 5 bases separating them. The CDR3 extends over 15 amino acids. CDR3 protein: CASSLRSSGANVLTF. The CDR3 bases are TGTGCCAGCAGCTTGAGGAGCTCTGGGGCCAACGTCCTGACTTTC.

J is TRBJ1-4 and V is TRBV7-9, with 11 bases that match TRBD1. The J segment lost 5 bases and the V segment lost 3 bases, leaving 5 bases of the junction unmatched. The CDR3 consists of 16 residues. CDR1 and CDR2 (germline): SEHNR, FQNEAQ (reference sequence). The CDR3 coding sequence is TGTGCCAGCAGCTTCCGGGGGACAGGGGGGAATGAAAAACTGTTTTTT. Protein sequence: CASSFRGTGGNEKLFF. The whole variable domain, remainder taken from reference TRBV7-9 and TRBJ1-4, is DTGVSQNPRHKITKRGQNVTFRCDPISEHNRLYWYRQTLGQGPEFLTYFQNEAQLEKSRLLSDRFSAERPKGSFSTLEIQRTEQGDSAMYLCASSFRGTGGNEKLFFGSGTQLSVL.

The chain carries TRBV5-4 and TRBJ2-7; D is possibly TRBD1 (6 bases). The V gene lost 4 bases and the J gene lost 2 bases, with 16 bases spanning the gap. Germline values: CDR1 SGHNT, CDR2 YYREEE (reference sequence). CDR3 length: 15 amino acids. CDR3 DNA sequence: TGTGCCAGCAGCACTACACAGGGTGGGGCCTACGAGCAGTACTTC. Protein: CASSTTQGGAYEQYF.

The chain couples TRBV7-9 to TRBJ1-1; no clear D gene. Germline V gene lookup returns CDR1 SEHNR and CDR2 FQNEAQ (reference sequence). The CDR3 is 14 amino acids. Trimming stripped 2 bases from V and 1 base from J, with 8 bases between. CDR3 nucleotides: TGTGCCAGCAGCTTACAGGCCCCGAACACTGAAGCTTTCTTT. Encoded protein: CASSLQAPNTEAFF.

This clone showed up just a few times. This chain's CDR3 is CASSQSQSSYNEQFF. The DNA of the CDR3 is TGCGCCAGCAGCCAATCACAGAGCTCCTACAATGAGCAGTTCTTC. The rearrangement joins TRBV4-1 to TRBJ2-1; D uncertain. The CDR3 is made up of 15 amino acids. Germline CDR1 is MGHRA and CDR2 is YSYEKL. V gave up 2 bases and J gave up 0 bases, with 8 bases separating them.

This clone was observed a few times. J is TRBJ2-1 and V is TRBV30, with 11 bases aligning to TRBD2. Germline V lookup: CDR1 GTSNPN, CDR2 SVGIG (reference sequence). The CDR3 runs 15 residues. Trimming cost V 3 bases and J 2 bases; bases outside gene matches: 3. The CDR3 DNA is TGTGCCTGGAGCGGACTAGCGGGTACCTACAATGAGCAGTTCTTC. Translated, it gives CAWSGLAGTYNEQFF.

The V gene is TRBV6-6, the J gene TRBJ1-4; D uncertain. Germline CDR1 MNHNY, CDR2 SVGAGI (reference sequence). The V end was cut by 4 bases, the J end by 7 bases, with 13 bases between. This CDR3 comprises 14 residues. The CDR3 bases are TGTGCCAGCAGTTCCCCAGAAGAAATTGAAAAACTGTTTTTT. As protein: CASSSPEEIEKLFF.

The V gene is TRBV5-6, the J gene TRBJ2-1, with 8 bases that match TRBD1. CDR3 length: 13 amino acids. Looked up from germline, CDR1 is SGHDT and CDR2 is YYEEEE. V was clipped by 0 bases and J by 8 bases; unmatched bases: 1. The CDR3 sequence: CASSLVQGDEQFF. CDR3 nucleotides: TGTGCCAGCAGCTTGGTACAGGGGGATGAGCAGTTCTTC.

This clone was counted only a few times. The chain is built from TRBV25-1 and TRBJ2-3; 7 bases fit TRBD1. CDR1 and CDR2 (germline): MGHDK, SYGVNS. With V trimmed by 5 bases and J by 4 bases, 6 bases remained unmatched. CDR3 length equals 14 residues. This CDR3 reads CASSPRQGSDTQYF. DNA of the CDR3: TGTGCCAGCAGTCCTCGACAGGGATCAGATACGCAGTATTTT.

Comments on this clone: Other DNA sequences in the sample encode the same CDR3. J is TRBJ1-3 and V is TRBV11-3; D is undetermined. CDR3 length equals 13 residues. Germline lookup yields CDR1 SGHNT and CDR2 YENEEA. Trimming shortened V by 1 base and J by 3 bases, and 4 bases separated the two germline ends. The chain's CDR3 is CASSLGLGNTIYF. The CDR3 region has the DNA TGTGCCAGCAGCTTAGGACTTGGAAACACCATATATTTT. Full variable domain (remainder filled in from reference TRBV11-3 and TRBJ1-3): EAGVVQSPRYKIIEKKQPVAFWCNPISGHNTLYWYLQNLGQGPELLIRYENEEAVDDSQLPKDRFSAERLKGVDSTLKIQPAELGDSAVYLCASSLGLGNTIYFGEGSWLTVV.

The CDR3 region has the DNA TGTGCCTCCGGGGCCCAAGGGGGAGAGACCCAGTACTTC. Protein sequence: CASGAQGGETQYF. The chain has TRBV19 and TRBJ2-5, with D possibly being TRBD1 (6 bases). V shed 11 bases and J shed 4 bases, with 17 bases lying between them. Per the germline V gene, CDR1 is LNHDA and CDR2 is SQIVND (reference sequence). CDR3 length: 13 amino acids.

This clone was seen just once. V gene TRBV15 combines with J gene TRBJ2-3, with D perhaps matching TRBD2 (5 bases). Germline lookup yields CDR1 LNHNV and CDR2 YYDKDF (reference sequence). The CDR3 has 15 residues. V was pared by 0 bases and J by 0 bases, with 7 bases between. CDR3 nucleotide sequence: TGTGCCACCAGCAGAGATCGGACTAGCACAGATACGCAGTATTTT. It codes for CATSRDRTSTDTQYF.

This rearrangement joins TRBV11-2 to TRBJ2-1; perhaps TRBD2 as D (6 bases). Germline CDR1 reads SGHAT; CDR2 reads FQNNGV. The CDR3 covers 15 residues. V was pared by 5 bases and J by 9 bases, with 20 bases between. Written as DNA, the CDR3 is TGTGCCAGCAGCCGCGAGGAGGGAGTCGTCTCTGAGCAGTTCTTC. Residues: CASSREEGVVSEQFF.

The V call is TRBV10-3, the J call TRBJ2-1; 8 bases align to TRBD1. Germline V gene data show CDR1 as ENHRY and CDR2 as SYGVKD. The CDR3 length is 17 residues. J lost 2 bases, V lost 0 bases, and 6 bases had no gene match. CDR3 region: CAISESTPGGAYNEQFF. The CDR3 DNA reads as TGTGCCATCAGTGAGTCGACTCCAGGGGGCGCCTACAATGAGCAGTTCTTC.

CDR3 in amino acids: CASSLVLTGEQQFF. The CDR3 DNA reads TGTGCCAGCAGCTTAGTCCTGACAGGGGAGCAACAGTTCTTC. This chain joins TRBV7-6 and TRBJ2-1; 8 nucleotides agree with TRBD1. With V trimmed by 1 base and J by 13 bases, 9 bases remained unmatched. The germline V gene has CDR1 SGHVS and CDR2 FNYEAQ. The CDR3 has 14 residues.